These 20 T cell receptor beta chains came from one sample sequenced in a study of T-cell memory formation after mild COVID-19. TCRdb recomputed calls from the 5' RACE reads with MiXCR, one row per CDR3 protein. Of 350,000 or so distinct CDR3 sequences in the sample, around a fifth are singletons; the top ten hold about an eighth. The sequenced sample consisted of PBMCs or a T cell subset sorted from them (not recorded which). The receptors derive from an adult woman who had mild COVID-19 (a few samples of this study predate the infection). Cell type and time point are not known.

This clonotype was counted between two and nine times. This chain uses TRBV11-3 with TRBJ1-1, with a tentative D call TRBD1 (5 bases). Germline-derived CDR1 and CDR2 are SGHNT and YENEEA. Trimming took off 4 bases at V and 0 bases at J, with 9 bases between the two ends. The CDR3 sequence is 14 residues long. CDR3 DNA sequence: TGTGCCAGCAGCTCCGGGGCGATGAACACTGAAGCTTTCTTT. Protein: CASSSGAMNTEAFF.

This clonotype appeared a few times. V is TRBV30 and J is TRBJ2-6; D gene ambiguous. The CDR3 loop spans 12 amino acids. CDR1 is GTSNPN and CDR2 is SVGIG in the germline V gene (reference sequence). V shed 5 bases and J shed 3 bases, with 5 bases lying between them. The CDR3 loop is CAWGFGANVLTF. The CDR3 DNA reads TGTGCCTGGGGATTTGGGGCCAACGTCCTGACTTTC.

The rearrangement uses TRBV6-5 and TRBJ2-5, with D perhaps TRBD1 or TRBD2 (5 bases each). This CDR3 spans 15 amino acids. Germline V gives CDR1 MNHEY, CDR2 SVGAGI. Between the trimmed V and J ends, which lost 3 bases and 1 base, there was a span of 12 bases. The CDR3 sequence: CASSYQRGGQETQYF. The DNA of the CDR3 is TGTGCCAGCAGTTATCAACGTGGGGGCCAAGAGACCCAGTACTTC.

This clonotype has a handful of counts. The chain links TRBV20-1 to TRBJ1-1; TRBD1 matches at 10 bases. This CDR3 has 12 amino acids. Per the germline V gene, CDR1 is DFQATT and CDR2 is SNEGSKA (reference sequence). CDR3 sequence: CTPGQGYTEAFF. The DNA for the CDR3 is TGCACTCCGGGACAGGGGTACACTGAAGCTTTCTTT.

The chain couples TRBV15 to TRBJ1-1; D may be TRBD1 (6 bases). Germline CDR1 and CDR2: LNHNV and YYDKDF (reference sequence). V was pared by 6 bases and J by 5 bases, with 16 bases between. This CDR3 comprises 14 residues. CDR3 protein: CATRSGGLGTEAFF. As DNA, the CDR3 is TGTGCCACCAGAAGCGGGGGGCTTGGTACTGAAGCTTTCTTT.

The V and J genes are TRBV12-3 or TRBV12-4 and TRBJ1-2; D is unclear. Trimming left V 3 bases short and J 3 bases short, with 8 bases between. This CDR3 has 13 residues. The CDR3 spells CASSLGSYYGYTF. The CDR3 DNA reads as TGTGCCAGCAGTTTGGGATCTTACTATGGCTACACCTTC.

This clonotype is a singleton in its sample. The rearrangement uses TRBV24-1 and TRBJ1-2, with a possible D match to TRBD1 (6 bases). Germline CDR1 reads KGHDR; CDR2 reads SFDVKD. CDR3 length equals 14 residues. V dropped 3 bases and J dropped 8 bases, with 15 bases sitting between them. Here the CDR3 reads CATSDTSGAYGYTF. In DNA, the CDR3 is TGTGCCACCAGTGATACTTCAGGGGCGTACGGCTACACCTTC.

This clonotype was detected only a few times. This chain links TRBV18 with TRBJ2-1; possibly TRBD1 for D (6 bases). This CDR3 is 17 amino acids long. CDR1 and CDR2 (germline): KGHSH, LQKENI. The V end was cut by 0 bases, the J end by 1 base, with 13 bases between. The CDR3 bases are TGTGCCAGCTCACCACCGGCAGGGGCTAAGTCCTACAATGAGCAGTTCTTC. It codes for CASSPPAGAKSYNEQFF.

The chain employs TRBV30 and TRBJ2-1; TRBD1 agrees at 8 bases. In germline, CDR1 is GTSNPN, CDR2 SVGIG (reference sequence). The CDR3 contains 13 residues. J was trimmed by 4 bases and V by 2 bases; bases with no gene match: 1. CDR3 loop: CAWSRQGYNEQFF. The CDR3 bases are TGTGCCTGGAGTCGACAGGGGTACAATGAGCAGTTCTTC.

This clonotype has more than one count but fewer than ten. The V call is TRBV7-2, the J call TRBJ2-5; TRBD1 is a possible D gene (6 bases). The CDR3 length is 15 residues. In germline, CDR1 is SGHTA, CDR2 FQGNSA. V dropped 2 bases and J dropped 0 bases, with 10 bases sitting between them. The CDR3 DNA is TGTGCCAGCAGCTTAAACGGACAGAACCAAGAGACCCAGTACTTC. This gives the protein CASSLNGQNQETQYF.

The genes are TRBV20-1 and TRBJ1-1; 8 bases match TRBD1. The germline V gene encodes CDR1 DFQATT and CDR2 SNEGSKA (reference sequence). The trim removed 1 base at V and 0 bases at J, leaving 4 bases unmatched. The CDR3 runs to 15 residues. The CDR3 DNA reads TGCAGTGCTAGAGGAATGACAGGGGTGAACACTGAAGCTTTCTTT. It specifies CSARGMTGVNTEAFF.

V usage is TRBV6-5 and J usage is TRBJ2-7; 8 bases are shared with TRBD1. V was pared by 2 bases and J by 3 bases, with 3 bases of the junction left unmatched. Germline V gene sequence: CDR1 MNHEY, CDR2 SVGAGI. The CDR3 length is 14 residues. The CDR3, as DNA: TGTGCCAGCAGTTACCGGACAGGGAACTACGAGCAGTACTTC. Encoded protein: CASSYRTGNYEQYF.

This chain links TRBV7-6 with TRBJ2-1, with TRBD1 as a possible D gene (6 bases). This CDR3 has 16 amino acids. Between the trimmed V and J ends, which lost 0 bases and 5 bases, there was a span of 14 bases. CDR1 and CDR2 from the germline V gene are SGHVS and FNYEAQ. The CDR3 DNA reads as TGTGCCAGCAGCTTAGCGGCAGGGGCGCCTCACAATGAGCAGTTCTTC. This codes for CASSLAAGAPHNEQFF.

The chain couples TRBV3-1 to TRBJ1-6, with a possible D match to TRBD1 (5 bases). The CDR3 has 15 residues. Between the trimmed V and J ends, which lost 1 base and 7 bases, there was a span of 11 bases. From germline, CDR1 is LGHDT and CDR2 YNNKEL (reference sequence). DNA of the CDR3: TGTGCCAGCAGCCAAGGACCTAGACAGAATTCACCCCTCCACTTT. The encoded protein is CASSQGPRQNSPLHF.

The V call is TRBV21-1, the J call TRBJ2-3; the table's D call of TRBD2 was not tested on the DNA. TRBV21-1 is given as a pseudogene. This CDR3 is built from 16 residues. The chain's CDR3 is CASSKERRGGINTQYF. The CDR3 region has the DNA TGTGCCAGCAGCAAAGAACGGCGGGGGGGCATTAATACGCAGTATTTT.

The V and J genes are TRBV18 and TRBJ1-1; 9 positions match TRBD1. This CDR3 region has 14 residues. Per germline, CDR1 KGHSH and CDR2 LQKENI. J was trimmed by 4 bases and V by 6 bases; bases with no gene match: 6. CDR3 amino acids: CASSPGTGITEAFF. DNA of the CDR3: TGTGCCAGCTCTCCCGGGACAGGGATCACTGAAGCTTTCTTT.

The V gene is TRBV11-2, the J gene TRBJ2-1; 10 bases map to TRBD2. This CDR3 spans 16 amino acids. Germline loops: CDR1 SGHAT, CDR2 FQNNGV. After removal of 5 bases from V and 8 bases from J, the junction contained 12 bases not matched to a gene. Here the CDR3 reads CASSKGLAGDTDEQFF. The CDR3 nucleotides read TGTGCCAGCAGCAAGGGTCTAGCGGGAGACACGGATGAGCAGTTCTTC.

This clonotype was observed a handful of times. The chain uses TRBV10-3 and TRBJ1-2, with D perhaps TRBD1 (6 bases). CDR1 is ENHRY and CDR2 is SYGVKD in the germline V gene. V dropped 6 bases and J dropped 0 bases, with 14 bases sitting between them. The CDR3 is made up of 15 amino acids. The CDR3, as DNA: TGTGCCATCAGGATGGGGGACACTCCTAACTATGGCTACACCTTC. Protein: CAIRMGDTPNYGYTF.

The chain couples TRBV2 to TRBJ2-5; D is undetermined. Germline V CDR1 and CDR2: SNHLY, FYNNEI. The CDR3 has 13 residues. V was trimmed by 7 bases and J by 5 bases, leaving 14 bases between them. The DNA for the CDR3 is TGTGCCAGCACTTGGGGAAGTATTGAGACCCAGTACTTC. The encoded protein is CASTWGSIETQYF. Looking up the rest from reference TRBV2 and TRBJ2-5 gives the full variable domain: EPEVTQTPSHQVTQMGQEVILRCVPISNHLYFYWYRQILGQKVEFLVSFYNNEISEKSEIFDDQFSVERPDGSNFTLKIRSTKLEDSAMYFCASTWGSIETQYFGPGTRLLVL.

This clonotype has a handful of counts. The J gene is TRBJ2-5, the V gene TRBV7-2; 8 bases align to TRBD2. The CDR3 is 15 amino acids. The ends lost 5 bases at V and 5 bases at J; junction bases unmatched: 10. Germline CDR1 reads SGHTA; CDR2 reads FQGNSA. CDR3 sequence reads: CASSHPGGAMETQYF. The CDR3, as DNA: TGTGCCAGCAGCCACCCGGGGGGGGCGATGGAGACCCAGTACTTC. The variable domain in full, completed from reference TRBV7-2 and TRBJ2-5, reads GAGVSQSPSNKVTEKGKDVELRCDPISGHTALYWYRQSLGQGLEFLIYFQGNSAPDKSGLPSDRFSAERTGGSVSTLTIQRTQQEDSAVYLCASSHPGGAMETQYFGPGTRLLVL.